The 5 T cell receptor beta chains in this list originate from one sample, sequenced in a study of glioma-infiltrating T cells (dated by TCRdb to about 2016). The run used an Illumina MiSeq. The iRepertoire nested amplicon-rescue multiplex PCR (arm-PCR) platform was used to amplify TCR alpha and beta CDR3 regions from RNA. In TCRdb, the public reads were trimmed at Q25 with fastp and aligned with MiXCR, with productive beta chains retained. All rows with the same CDR3 protein become a single entry with the most common DNA and genes. Within this sample are a few hundred thousand distinct CDR3 sequences, with approximately 42% of them counted one time only. The ten biggest clones cover approximately 12% of the sample. Sequencing was carried out using glioma tissue, nonneoplastic brain tissue, or PBMCs (not recorded which). The receptors originated from a human donor with low-grade glioma or glioblastoma, undergoing nonglioma brain surgery, or in good health (not recorded which).

The V and J genes are TRBV7-9 and TRBJ1-1, with unresolved D. CDR3 length: 16 amino acids. V lost 1 base, J lost 0 bases, and 12 bases lay in between. The germline CDR1 and CDR2 sequences are SEHNR and FQNEAQ (reference sequence). The CDR3 here is CASSLGWATLNTEAFF. The CDR3 DNA reads TGTGCCAGCAGCTTAGGTTGGGCGACCTTGAACACTGAAGCTTTCTTT.

Points on this clonotype: Just one base apart from a much larger clone, this may be a read error. J is TRBJ2-4 and V is TRBV6-2 or TRBV6-3; 13 positions agree with TRBD2. The CDR3 is 19 amino acids. Germline V gives CDR1 MNHEY, CDR2 SVGEGT. Here the CDR3 DNA reads TGTTCCAGCAGTTACGGACTAGCGGGAGTTTGGGGGGCCAAAAACATTCAGTACTTC. Protein: CSSSYGLAGVWGAKNIQYF.

The chain recombines TRBV28 with TRBJ2-3, with 10 nucleotides matching TRBD1. Per the germline V gene, CDR1 is MDHEN and CDR2 is SYDVKM. The CDR3 loop spans 16 amino acids. V lost 7 bases, J lost 5 bases, and 12 bases stayed unmatched. This CDR3 reads CASNSSGTGALDTQYF. Here the CDR3 DNA reads TGTGCCAGCAACTCCTCCGGGACAGGGGCTTTAGATACGCAGTATTTT. The variable domain in full, completed from reference TRBV28 and TRBJ2-3, reads DVKVTQSSRYLVKRTGEKVFLECVQDMDHENMFWYRQDPGLGLRLIYFSYDVKMKEKGDIPEGYSVSREKKERFSLILESASTNQTSMYLCASNSSGTGALDTQYFGPGTRLTVL.

The sample holds a few counts of this clonotype. This chain connects TRBV12-5 to TRBJ2-1; TRBD1 matches 7 bases. V lost 3 bases, J lost 8 bases, and 10 bases stayed unmatched. The CDR3 has 15 amino acids. Per germline, CDR1 LGHNT and CDR2 FRNRAP. CDR3 coding DNA: TGTGCTAGTGGTTTAGATATAGGGGGCCCGCATGAGCAGTTCTTC. This gives the protein CASGLDIGGPHEQFF.

This chain links TRBV12-3 or TRBV12-4 with TRBJ2-5, with no clear D. The CDR3 extends over 12 amino acids. The V end lost 5 bases, the J end lost 5 bases, and 9 bases lay between the germline ends. CDR3 amino acids: CASSAEAETQYF. CDR3 nucleotides: TGTGCCAGCAGTGCGGAAGCGGAGACCCAGTACTTC.